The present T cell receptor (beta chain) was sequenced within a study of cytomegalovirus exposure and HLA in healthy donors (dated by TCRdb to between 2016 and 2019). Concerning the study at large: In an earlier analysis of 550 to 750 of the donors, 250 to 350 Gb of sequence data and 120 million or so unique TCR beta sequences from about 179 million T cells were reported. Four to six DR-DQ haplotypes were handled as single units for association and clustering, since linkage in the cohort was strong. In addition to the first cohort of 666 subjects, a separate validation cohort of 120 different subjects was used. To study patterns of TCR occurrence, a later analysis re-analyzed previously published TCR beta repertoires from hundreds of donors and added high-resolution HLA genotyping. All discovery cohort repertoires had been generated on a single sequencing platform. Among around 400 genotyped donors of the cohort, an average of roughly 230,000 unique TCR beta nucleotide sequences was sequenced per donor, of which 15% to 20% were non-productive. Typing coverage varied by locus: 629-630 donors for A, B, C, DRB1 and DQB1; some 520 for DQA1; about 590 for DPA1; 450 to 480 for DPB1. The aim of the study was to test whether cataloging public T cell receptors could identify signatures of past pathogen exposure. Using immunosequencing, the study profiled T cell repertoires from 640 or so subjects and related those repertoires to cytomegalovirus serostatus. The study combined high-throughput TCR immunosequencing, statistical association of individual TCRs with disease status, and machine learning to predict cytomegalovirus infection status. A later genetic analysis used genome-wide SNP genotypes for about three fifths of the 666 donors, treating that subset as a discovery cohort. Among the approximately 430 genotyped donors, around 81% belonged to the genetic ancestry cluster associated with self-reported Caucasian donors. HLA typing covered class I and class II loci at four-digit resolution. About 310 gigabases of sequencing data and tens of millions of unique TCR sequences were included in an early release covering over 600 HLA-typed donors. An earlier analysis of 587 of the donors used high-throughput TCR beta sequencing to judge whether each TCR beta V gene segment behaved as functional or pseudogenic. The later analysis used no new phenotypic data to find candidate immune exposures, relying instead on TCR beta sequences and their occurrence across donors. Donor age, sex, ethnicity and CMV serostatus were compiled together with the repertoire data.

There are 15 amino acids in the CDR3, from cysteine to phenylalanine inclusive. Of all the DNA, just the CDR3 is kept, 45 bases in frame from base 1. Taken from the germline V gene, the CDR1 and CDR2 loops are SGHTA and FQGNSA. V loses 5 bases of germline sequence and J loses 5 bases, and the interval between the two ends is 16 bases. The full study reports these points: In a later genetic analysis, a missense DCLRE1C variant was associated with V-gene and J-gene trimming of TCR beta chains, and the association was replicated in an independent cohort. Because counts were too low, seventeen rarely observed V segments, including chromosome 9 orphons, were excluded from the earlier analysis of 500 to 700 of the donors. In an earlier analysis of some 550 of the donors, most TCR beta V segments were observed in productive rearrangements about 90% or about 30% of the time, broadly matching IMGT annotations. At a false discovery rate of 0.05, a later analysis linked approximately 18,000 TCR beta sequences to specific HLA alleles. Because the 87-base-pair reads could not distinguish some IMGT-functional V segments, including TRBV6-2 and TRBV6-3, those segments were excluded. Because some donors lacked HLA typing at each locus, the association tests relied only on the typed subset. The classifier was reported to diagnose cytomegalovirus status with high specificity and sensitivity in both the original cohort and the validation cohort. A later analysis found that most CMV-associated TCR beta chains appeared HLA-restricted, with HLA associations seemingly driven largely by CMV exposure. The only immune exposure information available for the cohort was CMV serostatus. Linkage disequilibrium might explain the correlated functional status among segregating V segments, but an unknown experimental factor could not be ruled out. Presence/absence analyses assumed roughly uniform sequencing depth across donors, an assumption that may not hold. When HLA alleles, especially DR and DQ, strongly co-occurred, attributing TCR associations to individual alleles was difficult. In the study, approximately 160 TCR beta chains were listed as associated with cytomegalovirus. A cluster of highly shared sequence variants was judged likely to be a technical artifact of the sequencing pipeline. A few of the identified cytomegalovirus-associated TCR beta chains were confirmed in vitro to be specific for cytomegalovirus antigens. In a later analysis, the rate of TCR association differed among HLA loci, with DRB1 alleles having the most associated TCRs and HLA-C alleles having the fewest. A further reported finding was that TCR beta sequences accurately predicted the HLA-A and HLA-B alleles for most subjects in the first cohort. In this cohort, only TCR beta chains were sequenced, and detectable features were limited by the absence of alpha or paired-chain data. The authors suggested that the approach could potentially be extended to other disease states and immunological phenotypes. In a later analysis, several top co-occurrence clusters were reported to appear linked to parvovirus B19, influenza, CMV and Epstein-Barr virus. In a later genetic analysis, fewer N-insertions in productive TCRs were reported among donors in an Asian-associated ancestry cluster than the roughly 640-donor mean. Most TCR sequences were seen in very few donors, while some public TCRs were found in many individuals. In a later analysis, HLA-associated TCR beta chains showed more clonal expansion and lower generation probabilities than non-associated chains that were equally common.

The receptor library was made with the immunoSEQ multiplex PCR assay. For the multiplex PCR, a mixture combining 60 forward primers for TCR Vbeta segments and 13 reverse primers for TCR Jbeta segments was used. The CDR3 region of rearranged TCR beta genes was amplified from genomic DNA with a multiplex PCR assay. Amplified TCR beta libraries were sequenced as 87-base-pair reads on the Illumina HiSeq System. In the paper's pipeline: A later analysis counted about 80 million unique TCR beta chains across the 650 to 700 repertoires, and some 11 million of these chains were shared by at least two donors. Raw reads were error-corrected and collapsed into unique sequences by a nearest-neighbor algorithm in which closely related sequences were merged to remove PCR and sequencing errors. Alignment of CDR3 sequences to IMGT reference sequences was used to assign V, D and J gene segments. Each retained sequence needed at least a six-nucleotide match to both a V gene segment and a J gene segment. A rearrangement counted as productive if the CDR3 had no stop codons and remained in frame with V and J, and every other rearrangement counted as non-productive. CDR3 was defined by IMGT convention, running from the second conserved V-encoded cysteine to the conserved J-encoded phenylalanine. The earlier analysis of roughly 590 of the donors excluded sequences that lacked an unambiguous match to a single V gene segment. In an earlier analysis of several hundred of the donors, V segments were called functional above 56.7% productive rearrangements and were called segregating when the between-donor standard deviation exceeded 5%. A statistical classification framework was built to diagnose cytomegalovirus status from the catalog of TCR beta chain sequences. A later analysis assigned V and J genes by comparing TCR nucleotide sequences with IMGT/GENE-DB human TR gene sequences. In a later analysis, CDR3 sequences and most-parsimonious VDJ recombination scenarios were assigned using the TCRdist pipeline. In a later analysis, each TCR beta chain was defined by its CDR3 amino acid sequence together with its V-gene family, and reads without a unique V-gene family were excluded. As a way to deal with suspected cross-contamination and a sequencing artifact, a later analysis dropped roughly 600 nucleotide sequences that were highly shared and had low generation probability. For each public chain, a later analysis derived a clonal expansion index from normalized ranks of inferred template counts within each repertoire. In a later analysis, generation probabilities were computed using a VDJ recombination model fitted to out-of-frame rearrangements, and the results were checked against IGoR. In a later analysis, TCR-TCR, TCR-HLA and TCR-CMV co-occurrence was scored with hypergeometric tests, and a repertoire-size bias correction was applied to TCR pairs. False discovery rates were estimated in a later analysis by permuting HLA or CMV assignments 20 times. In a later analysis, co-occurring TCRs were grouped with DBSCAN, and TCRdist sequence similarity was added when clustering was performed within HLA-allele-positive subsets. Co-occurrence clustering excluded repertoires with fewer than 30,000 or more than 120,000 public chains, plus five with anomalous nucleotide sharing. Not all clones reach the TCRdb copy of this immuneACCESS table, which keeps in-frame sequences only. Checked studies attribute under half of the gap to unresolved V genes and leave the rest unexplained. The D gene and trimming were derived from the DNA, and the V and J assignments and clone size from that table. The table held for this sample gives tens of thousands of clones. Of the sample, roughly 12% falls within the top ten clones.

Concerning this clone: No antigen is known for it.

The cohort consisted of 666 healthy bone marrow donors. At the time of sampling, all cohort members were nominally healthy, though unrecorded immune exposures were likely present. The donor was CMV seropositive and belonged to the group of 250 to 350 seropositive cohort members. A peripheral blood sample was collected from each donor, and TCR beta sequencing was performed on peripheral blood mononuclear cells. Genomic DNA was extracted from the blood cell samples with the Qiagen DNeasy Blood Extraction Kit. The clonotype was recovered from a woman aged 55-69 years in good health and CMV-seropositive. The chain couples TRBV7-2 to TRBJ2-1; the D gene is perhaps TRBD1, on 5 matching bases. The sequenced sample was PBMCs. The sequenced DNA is TGTGCCAGCAGCCCCTGGTGGGGCACGCACAATGAGCAGTTCTTC. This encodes CASSPWWGTHNEQFF. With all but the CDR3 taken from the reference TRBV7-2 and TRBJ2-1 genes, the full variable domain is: GAGVSQSPSNKVTEKGKDVELRCDPISGHTALYWYRQSLGQGLEFLIYFQGNSAPDKSGLPSDRFSAERTGGSVSTLTIQRTQQEDSAVYLCASSPWWGTHNEQFFGPGTRLTVL.